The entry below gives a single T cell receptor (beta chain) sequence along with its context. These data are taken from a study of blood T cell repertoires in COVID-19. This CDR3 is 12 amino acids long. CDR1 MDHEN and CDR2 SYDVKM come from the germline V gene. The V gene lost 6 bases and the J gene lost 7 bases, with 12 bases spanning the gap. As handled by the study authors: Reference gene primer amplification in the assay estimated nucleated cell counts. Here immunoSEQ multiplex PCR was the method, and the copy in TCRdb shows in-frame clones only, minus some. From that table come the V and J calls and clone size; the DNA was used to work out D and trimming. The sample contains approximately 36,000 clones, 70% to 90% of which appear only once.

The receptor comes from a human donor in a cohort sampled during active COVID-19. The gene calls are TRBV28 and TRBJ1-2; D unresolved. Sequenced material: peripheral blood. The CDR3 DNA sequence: TGTGCCAGCAGAAAAGATGAGTCTGGCTACACCTTC. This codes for CASRKDESGYTF.